The rows below give T cell receptor beta chains drawn from one sample of a study of blood T cell repertoires in COVID-19. Sequencing used immunoSEQ multiplex PCR; TCRdb keeps in-frame clones, though not all of them. The table has 70,000 or so clones, approximately 90% seen once. Sequencing was carried out using peripheral blood. Receptor source: a human donor in a cohort sampled during active COVID-19. CDR3s include the opening cysteine and the closing phenylalanine or tryptophan. D genes are given only for firm matches. Not every row has a clone size; where given, it reads once, few, many or a size class.

j_call d_call v_call clone_size cdr3_nt cdr3_aa
TRBJ2-7 . TRBV7-2 once TGTGCCAGCAGCCCAGGGTTGGGGTACGAGCAGTACTTC CASSPGLGYEQYF
TRBJ2-7 TRBD1 TRBV9 . TGTGCCAGCAGCTCTCGGACAGGGGACTACGAGCAGTACTTC CASSSRTGDYEQYF
TRBJ1-1 . TRBV9 . TGTGCCAGCAGCGTAGTCCGTACTGGGGCAGAGATTGAAGCTTTCTTT CASSVVRTGAEIEAFF
TRBJ2-7 TRBD1 TRBV11-2 . TGTGCCAGCAGCTCCCCCAGACAGGGAATCTACGAGCAGTACTTC CASSSPRQGIYEQYF
TRBJ2-3 TRBD2 TRBV6-5 . TGTGCCAGCAGTTATGGAGGCGGGGGTAACACAGATACGCAGTATTTT CASSYGGGGNTDTQYF
TRBJ2-7 . TRBV6-4 . TGTGCCAGCAGTGACAGGTCCAGGGTTAGCTCCTACGAGCAGTACTTC CASSDRSRVSSYEQYF
TRBJ2-7 . TRBV6-5 once TGTGCCAGCAGTTACAGGTCAGGGCCCCCCTACGAGCAGTACTTC CASSYRSGPPYEQYF
TRBJ1-5 TRBD1 TRBV3-1/TRBV3-2 . TGTGCCAGCAGCCGAAAACTGACAGGGAATTCAGAAAGCAATCAGCCCCAGCATTTT CASSRKLTGNSESNQPQHF
TRBJ2-6 TRBD1 TRBV7-9 . TGTGCCAGCAGCCCGGGACAGGGGTCTTCTGGGGCCAACGTCCTGACTTTC CASSPGQGSSGANVLTF
TRBJ2-6 . TRBV6-1 . TGTGCCAGCAGTGAGGACAGCTCTGGGGCCAACGTCCTGACTTTC CASSEDSSGANVLTF
TRBJ2-5 TRBD1 TRBV11-2 . TGTGCCAGCAAGGGGGCCAAGGGGTTATCACAAGAGACCCAGTACTTC CASKGAKGLSQETQYF
TRBJ1-5 TRBD1 TRBV29-1 . TGCAGCGTATGGACAGGGCATAGCAATCAGCCCCAGCATTTT CSVWTGHSNQPQHF
TRBJ2-7 . TRBV20-1 once TGCAGTGCTAGGACAAGTTACGAGCAGTACTTC CSARTSYEQYF
TRBJ1-6 TRBD1 TRBV6-2/TRBV6-3 . TGTGCCAGCAGTATTACTACAGGGGGTAATTCACCCCTCCACTTT CASSITTGGNSPLHF
TRBJ2-7 TRBD1 TRBV27 . TGTGCCAGCAGTTTCGAGACAGGGGCCTACGAGCAGTACTTC CASSFETGAYEQYF